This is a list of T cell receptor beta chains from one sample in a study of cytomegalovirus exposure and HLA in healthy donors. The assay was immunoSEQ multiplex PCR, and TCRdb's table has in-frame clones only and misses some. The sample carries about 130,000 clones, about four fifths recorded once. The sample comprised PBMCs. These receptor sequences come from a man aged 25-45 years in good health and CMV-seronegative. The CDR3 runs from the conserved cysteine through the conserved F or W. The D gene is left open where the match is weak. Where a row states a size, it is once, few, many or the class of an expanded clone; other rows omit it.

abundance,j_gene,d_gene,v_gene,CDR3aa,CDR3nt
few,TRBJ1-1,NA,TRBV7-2,CASSLNGIRGGAFF,TGTGCCAGCAGCTTAAATGGGATCCGGGGGGGAGCTTTCTTT
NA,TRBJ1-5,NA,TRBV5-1,CASSLDTNQPQHF,TGCGCCAGCAGCTTGGACACCAATCAGCCCCAGCATTTT
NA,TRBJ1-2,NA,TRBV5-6,CASSLSFESRVRYGYTF,TGTGCCAGCAGCTTGTCTTTCGAGTCCAGGGTGCGCTATGGCTACACCTTC
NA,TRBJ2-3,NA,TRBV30,CAQTGGSSTDTQYF,TGTGCCCAAACGGGGGGCAGTAGCACAGATACGCAGTATTTT
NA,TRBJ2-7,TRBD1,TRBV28,CASSPGWGTGSTYEQYF,TGTGCCAGCAGTCCGGGGTGGGGGACAGGGTCAACCTACGAGCAGTACTTC
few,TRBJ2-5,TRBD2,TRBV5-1,CASSLGLGGETQYF,TGCGCCAGCAGCTTGGGTCTGGGGGGGGAGACCCAGTACTTC
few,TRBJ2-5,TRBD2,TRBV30,CAWSVRTSGVRETQYF,TGTGCCTGGAGTGTACGTACTAGCGGGGTGAGGGAGACCCAGTACTTC
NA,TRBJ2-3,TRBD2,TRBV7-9,CASSLGTSGTDTQYF,TGTGCCAGCAGCCTCGGGACTAGCGGCACAGATACGCAGTATTTT
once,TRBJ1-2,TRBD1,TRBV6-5,CASSYFFGQGAGGYTF,TGTGCCAGCAGTTATTTTTTTGGACAGGGGGCGGGTGGCTACACCTTC
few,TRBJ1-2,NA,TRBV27,CASSLSAGSWGYTF,TGTGCCAGCAGTTTATCGGCTGGCTCTTGGGGCTACACCTTC
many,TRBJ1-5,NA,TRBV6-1,CASSEMGLLNQPQHF,TGTGCCAGCAGTGAAATGGGGCTTCTCAATCAGCCCCAGCATTTT
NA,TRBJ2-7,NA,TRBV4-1,CASSQDDRLYYEQYF,TGCGCCAGCAGCCAAGACGACAGACTGTACTACGAGCAGTACTTC
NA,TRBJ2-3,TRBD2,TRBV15,CATSRVRAGGTDTQYF,TGTGCCACCAGCAGAGTTCGAGCGGGGGGCACAGATACGCAGTATTTT
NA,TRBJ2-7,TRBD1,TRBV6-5,CASSYYGTDYEQYF,TGTGCCAGCAGTTACTACGGGACAGACTACGAGCAGTACTTC
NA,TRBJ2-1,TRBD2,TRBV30,CAWSGDGGYYNEQFF,TGTGCCTGGAGTGGTGACGGGGGGTACTACAATGAGCAGTTCTTC
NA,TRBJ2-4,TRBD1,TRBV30,CAWSVKGGNIQYF,TGTGCCTGGAGTGTCAAAGGGGGCAACATTCAGTACTTC
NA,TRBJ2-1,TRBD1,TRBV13,CASSLRGPSSYNEQFF,TGTGCCAGCAGCCTCAGGGGGCCGAGCTCCTACAATGAGCAGTTCTTC
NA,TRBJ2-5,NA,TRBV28,CASSLVEGETQYF,TGTGCCAGCAGTTTGGTGGAGGGAGAGACCCAGTACTTC
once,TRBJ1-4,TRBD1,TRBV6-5,CASSFVRQGAEKLFF,TGTGCCAGCAGCTTTGTACGACAGGGGGCTGAAAAACTGTTTTTT
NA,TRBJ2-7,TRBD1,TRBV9,CASSPGTGVSYEQYF,TGTGCCAGCAGTCCCGGGACAGGGGTTTCCTACGAGCAGTACTTC
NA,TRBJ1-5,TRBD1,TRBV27,CASSPQGLSQPQHF,TGTGCCAGCAGTCCACAGGGGCTGAGTCAGCCCCAGCATTTT
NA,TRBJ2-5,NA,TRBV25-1,CASSESPGETETQYF,TGTGCCAGCAGTGAATCGCCAGGGGAGACAGAGACCCAGTACTTC
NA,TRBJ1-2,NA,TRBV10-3,CAISGDIGYGYTF,TGTGCCATCAGTGGGGACATTGGTTATGGCTACACCTTC
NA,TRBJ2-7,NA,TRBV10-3,CAIREGNRAYEQYF,TGTGCCATCAGGGAGGGGAACAGGGCCTACGAGCAGTACTTC
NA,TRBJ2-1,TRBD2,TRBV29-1,CSFILAGGSGEQFF,TGCAGCTTCATACTAGCGGGAGGTTCTGGTGAGCAGTTCTTC
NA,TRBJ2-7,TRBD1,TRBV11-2,CASSPRDRPDEQYF,TGTGCCAGCAGCCCCCGGGACAGACCTGACGAGCAGTACTTC
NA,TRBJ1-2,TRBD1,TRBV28,CASSSPGTGGGYTF,TGTGCCAGCAGTTCTCCCGGGACAGGGGGCGGCTACACCTTC
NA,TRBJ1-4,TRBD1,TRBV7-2,CASSTGDSNEKLFF,TGTGCCAGCAGCACAGGGGACAGTAATGAAAAACTGTTTTTT
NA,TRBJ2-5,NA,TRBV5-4,CASSGGPPEETQYF,TGTGCCAGCAGCGGCGGGCCCCCTGAGGAGACCCAGTACTTC
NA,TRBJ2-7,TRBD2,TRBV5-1,CASSLGGSGEVSYEQYF,TGCGCCAGCAGCTTGGGTGGTAGCGGGGAGGTTTCCTACGAGCAGTACTTC
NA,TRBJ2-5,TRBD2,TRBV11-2,CASSLGTSGETQYF,TGTGCCAGCAGCTTAGGGACTAGCGGGGAGACCCAGTACTTC
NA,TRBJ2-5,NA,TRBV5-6,CASSFTTTEETQYF,TGTGCCAGCAGCTTCACTACAACCGAAGAGACCCAGTACTTC
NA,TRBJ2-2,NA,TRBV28,CASSFTQEAGELFF,TGTGCCAGCAGTTTTACGCAGGAAGCCGGGGAGCTGTTTTTT
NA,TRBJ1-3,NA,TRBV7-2,CASSSQGFSGNTIYF,TGTGCCAGCAGCTCTCAGGGTTTCTCTGGAAACACCATATATTTT
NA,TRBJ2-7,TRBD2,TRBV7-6,CASSLGDYSSYEQYF,TGTGCCAGCAGCCTCGGGGACTACTCATCCTACGAGCAGTACTTC
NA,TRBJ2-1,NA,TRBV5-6,CASSPDSYNEQFF,TGTGCCAGCAGCCCCGACAGTTACAATGAGCAGTTCTTC
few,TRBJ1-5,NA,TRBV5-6,CASSLGANQPQHF,TGTGCCAGCAGCTTAGGGGCCAATCAGCCCCAGCATTTT
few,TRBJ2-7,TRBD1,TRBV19,CASSIYGTGYEQYF,TGTGCCAGTAGTATTTACGGGACAGGCTACGAGCAGTACTTC
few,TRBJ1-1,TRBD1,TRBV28,CASSVDRAHEAFF,TGTGCCAGCAGCGTCGACAGGGCTCATGAAGCTTTCTTT
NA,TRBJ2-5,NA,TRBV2,CASRAGWTEETQYF,TGTGCCAGCAGGGCCGGTTGGACAGAAGAGACCCAGTACTTC
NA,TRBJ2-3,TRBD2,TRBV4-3,CASSQGLAGATDTQYF,TGCGCCAGCAGCCAAGGGCTAGCGGGGGCCACAGATACGCAGTATTTT
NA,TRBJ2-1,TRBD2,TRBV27,CASSGLAGRESFF,TGTGCCAGCAGTGGACTAGCGGGGAGGGAGTCGTTCTTC
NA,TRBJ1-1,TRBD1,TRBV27,CASSPNWGTDTEAFF,TGTGCCAGCAGTCCCAATTGGGGGACAGACACTGAAGCTTTCTTT
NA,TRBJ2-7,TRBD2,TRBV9,CASSLRASGGSSYEQYF,TGTGCCAGCAGCCTCCGGGCTAGCGGGGGGAGCTCCTACGAGCAGTACTTC
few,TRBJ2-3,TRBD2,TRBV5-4,CASSLRLAGSTDTQYF,TGTGCCAGCAGCTTGCGACTAGCGGGGAGCACAGATACGCAGTATTTT
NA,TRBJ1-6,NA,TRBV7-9,CASSFQGPNSPLHF,TGTGCCAGCAGCTTTCAGGGTCCTAATTCACCCCTCCACTTT
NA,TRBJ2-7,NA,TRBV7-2,CASRGAYYEQYF,TGTGCCAGCCGGGGGGCGTATTACGAGCAGTACTTC